This passage covers 21 T cell receptor beta chains from one sample sequenced in a study of cytomegalovirus exposure and HLA in healthy donors. PCR was performed using 60 Vbeta and 13 Jbeta primers. Sequencing was performed with immunoSEQ multiplex PCR; in TCRdb, only in-frame clones are kept and a portion is missing. The sample consists of roughly 180,000 clones, 60% to 80% of them appearing once. Material: PBMCs. The receptors originated from a man over 45 in good health and CMV-seropositive.

The V call is TRBV2, the J call TRBJ2-3; 9 bases are a match to TRBD2. The germline V gene has CDR1 SNHLY and CDR2 FYNNEI. Losses at the gene ends were 5 bases for V and 3 bases for J; bases not matched to a gene: 9. This CDR3 has 16 residues. DNA for the CDR3: TGTGCCAGCAGTACCCCCGAGCGGGGGGATACAGATACGCAGTATTTT. Protein sequence: CASSTPERGDTDTQYF.

The rearrangement links TRBV5-4 to TRBJ2-6; a possible D gene is TRBD1 (5 bases). This CDR3 comprises 15 residues. V lost 1 base and J lost 2, with 7 bases in between. From germline, CDR1 is SGHNT and CDR2 YYREEE (reference sequence). The CDR3 DNA reads TGTGCCAGCAGCTTGTTAGGGGCTGGGGCCAACGTCCTGACTTTC. Translation: CASSLLGAGANVLTF.

This clone was observed a single time. The chain recombines TRBV19 with TRBJ2-5; D remains unclear. The CDR3 has 13 amino acids. The germline CDR1 and CDR2 sequences are LNHDA and SQIVND (reference sequence). The V and J ends lost 5 bases and 4 bases respectively, with 11 bases between them. CDR3 region: CASSRQTRETQYF. CDR3 coding DNA: TGTGCCAGTAGTCGACAAACGCGAGAGACCCAGTACTTC.

The chain carries TRBV11-2 and TRBJ1-6, with D unclear. Trimming cost V 0 bases and J 9 bases, with 6 bases left between them. The CDR3 covers 13 residues. Germline V CDR1 and CDR2: SGHAT, FQNNGV. Here the CDR3 reads CASSLDPGSPLHF. In DNA, the CDR3 is TGTGCCAGCAGCTTAGACCCGGGTTCACCCCTCCACTTT.

The V and J genes are TRBV27 and TRBJ1-6, with a weak D call TRBD1 (5 bases). CDR3 length: 15 amino acids. From germline, CDR1 is MNHEY and CDR2 SMNVEV (reference sequence). V lost 7 bases and J 5 bases, leaving 15 bases between the germline ends. CDR3 coding DNA: TGTGCCAGCAAGCCTACAGGAGCCCATAATTCACCCCTCCACTTT. Translating gives CASKPTGAHNSPLHF.

In its sample, this clone was seen a few times. The chain joins TRBV28 to TRBJ1-2, with 8 bases fitting TRBD1. V lost 8 bases and J lost 0; bases outside the gene matches: 5. The V gene's germline CDR1 is MDHEN and CDR2 SYDVKM. This CDR3 spans 14 amino acids. The CDR3 bases are TGTGCCAGCTCCAGGACAGGGCCTAACTATGGCTACACCTTC. Its protein product is CASSRTGPNYGYTF.

The chain has TRBV5-4 and TRBJ1-1, with D maybe TRBD1 (5 bases). Germline V lookup: CDR1 SGHNT, CDR2 YYREEE (reference sequence). The CDR3 is 19 residues long. Trimming took off 3 bases at V and 4 bases at J, with 28 bases between the two ends. CDR3 DNA sequence: TGTGCCAGCAGCTCCCCCGGCGGGGGACGAGGAAGAAAGATCACTGAAGCTTTCTTT. Protein product: CASSSPGGGRGRKITEAFF.

This clone has a single count. The CDR3 is CASSPGQSYGYTF. Here the CDR3 DNA reads TGTGCCAGCAGTCCCGGACAGTCCTATGGCTACACCTTC. This chain connects TRBV6-6 to TRBJ1-2, with D possibly being TRBD1 (6 bases). This CDR3 is built from 13 residues. Germline CDR1 is MNHNY and CDR2 is SVGAGI (reference sequence). Trimming removed 5 bases from V and 4 bases from J, with 11 bases in between.

The table lists this clone with a few counts. V and J are TRBV28 and TRBJ2-7; D may be TRBD1 (5 bases). V lost 5 bases and J 2 bases, leaving 19 bases between the germline ends. The CDR3 is 16 amino acids. Germline V gives CDR1 MDHEN, CDR2 SYDVKM. The CDR3 is CASSQTNRSRPYEQYV. Here the CDR3 DNA reads TGTGCCAGCAGTCAGACCAACAGGAGCCGTCCCTACGAGCAGTACGTC.

V gene TRBV28 combines with J gene TRBJ1-3; D possibly corresponds to TRBD1 (6 bases). CDR1 and CDR2 (germline): MDHEN, SYDVKM. The CDR3 covers 16 residues. Trimming left V 4 bases short and J 2 bases short, with 15 bases between. The CDR3 sequence: CASSYTGPAAGNTIYF. The DNA of the CDR3 is TGTGCCAGCAGTTATACAGGGCCGGCGGCTGGAAACACCATATATTTT.

This chain links TRBV7-2 with TRBJ1-1; D unresolved. Germline V CDR1 and CDR2: SGHTA, FQGNSA. Trimming left V 5 bases short and J 1 base short, with 14 bases between. This CDR3 has 15 residues. CDR3 amino acids: CASSQWSPRNTEAFF. The DNA of the CDR3 is TGTGCCAGCAGCCAGTGGAGTCCTCGGAACACTGAAGCTTTCTTT.

The chain links TRBV9 to TRBJ1-1; no definite D call. Trimming removed 4 bases at V and 3 bases at J, with 16 bases between. Looked up from germline, CDR1 is SGDLS and CDR2 is YYNGEE. The CDR3 consists of 15 residues. In DNA form, the CDR3 reads TGTGCCAGCAGCCCTCAGGTTGCGGGATACACTGAAGCTTTCTTT. Amino acid sequence: CASSPQVAGYTEAFF.

The chain recombines TRBV19 with TRBJ2-4; D gene ambiguous. V was cut by 3 bases and J by 1 base, with 4 bases left in between. Looked up from germline, CDR1 is LNHDA and CDR2 is SQIVND (reference sequence). This CDR3 has 13 residues. CDR3 nucleotides: TGTGCCAGTAGTATTCGGGCCAAAAACATTCAGTACTTC. Protein: CASSIRAKNIQYF.

A few counts support this clone. The chain couples TRBV4-2 to TRBJ2-7; possibly TRBD2 for D (6 bases). Per germline, CDR1 LGHNA and CDR2 YNFKEQ. This CDR3 is built from 14 residues. V lost 0 bases to trimming and J lost 6 bases, with 12 bases between them. The chain's CDR3 is CASSQDQLAAEQYF. CDR3 coding DNA: TGTGCCAGCAGCCAAGATCAACTAGCTGCCGAGCAGTACTTC.

The V gene is TRBV7-8, the J gene TRBJ2-1; 9 nucleotides align to TRBD2. CDR1 and CDR2 (germline): SGHVS, FQNEAQ. The CDR3 has 15 amino acids. V was clipped by 1 base and J by 8 bases; unmatched bases: 6. CDR3 in DNA: TGTGCCAGCAGCTTAGACGGTAGCGGGGGAGATGAGCAGTTCTTC. Translating gives CASSLDGSGGDEQFF.

The rearrangement uses TRBV18 and TRBJ1-1; 9 bases agree with TRBD1. The CDR3 length is 16 residues. Germline-derived CDR1 and CDR2 are KGHSH and LQKENI. The ends lost 5 bases at V and 0 bases at J; junction bases unmatched: 7. CDR3 residues: CASSSDRGALNTEAFF. As DNA, the CDR3 is TGTGCCAGCTCATCGGACAGGGGAGCTTTGAACACTGAAGCTTTCTTT.

The J gene is TRBJ1-6, the V gene TRBV5-1; possible D gene TRBD1, 5 bases. Trimming took off 2 bases at V and 7 bases at J, with 13 bases between the two ends. This CDR3 region has 15 residues. The germline CDR1 and CDR2 sequences are SGHRS and YFSETQ. The CDR3 region has the DNA TGCGCCAGCAGCTTATCCGGGACTGCCAATTCACCCCTCCACTTT. Its protein is CASSLSGTANSPLHF.

This chain uses TRBV5-8 with TRBJ1-3; TRBD1 aligns across 7 bases. V was pared by 6 bases and J by 6 bases, with 6 bases of the junction left unmatched. The CDR3 extends over 13 amino acids. Germline-derived CDR1 and CDR2 are SGHTS and YDEGEE. CDR3 nucleotides: TGTGCCAGCAAGCATGACAGGGAAAACACCATATATTTT. Translated, it gives CASKHDRENTIYF.

The chain carries TRBV5-1 and TRBJ2-5; possibly TRBD1 for D (6 bases). Trimming took 0 bases from V and 4 from J, leaving 16 bases between them. The CDR3 runs to 16 residues. Looked up from germline, CDR1 is SGHRS and CDR2 is YFSETQ. Here the CDR3 reads CASSLVVSGGAETQYF. The CDR3 nucleotides read TGCGCCAGCAGCTTGGTGGTGAGTGGGGGCGCAGAGACCCAGTACTTC.

The chain recombines TRBV28 with TRBJ1-2; D remains unclear. Germline lookup yields CDR1 MDHEN and CDR2 SYDVKM. The CDR3 extends over 12 amino acids. V was pared by 4 bases and J by 5 bases, with 8 bases between. CDR3 protein: CASSYTLYGYTF. The CDR3 DNA is TGTGCCAGCAGTTATACTCTTTATGGCTACACCTTC.

V is TRBV28 and J is TRBJ2-6; 7 bases align to TRBD1. The CDR3 is made up of 15 amino acids. Trimming took 2 bases from V and 4 from J; bases not matched to a gene: 2. The germline V gene has CDR1 MDHEN and CDR2 SYDVKM. The CDR3 region is CASSLTGAGANVLTF. The CDR3 DNA follows: TGTGCCAGCAGTTTAACAGGGGCCGGGGCCAACGTCCTGACTTTC.